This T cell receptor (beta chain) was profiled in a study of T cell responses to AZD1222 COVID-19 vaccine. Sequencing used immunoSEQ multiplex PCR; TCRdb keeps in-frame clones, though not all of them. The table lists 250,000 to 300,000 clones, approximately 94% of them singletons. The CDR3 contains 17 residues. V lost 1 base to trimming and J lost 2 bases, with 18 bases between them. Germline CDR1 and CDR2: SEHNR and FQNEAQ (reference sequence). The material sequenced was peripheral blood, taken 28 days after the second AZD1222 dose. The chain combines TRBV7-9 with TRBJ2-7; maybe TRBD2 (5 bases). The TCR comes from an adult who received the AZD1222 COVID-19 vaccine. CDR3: CASSLVREPTIAYEQYF. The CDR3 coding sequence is TGTGCCAGCAGCTTAGTTAGGGAGCCCACTATTGCCTACGAGCAGTACTTC.